This paragraph covers one T cell receptor (beta chain) sequence. Germline V CDR1 and CDR2: SGHVS, FNYEAQ. There are 15 residues in the CDR3. Trimming took 1 base from V and 6 from J, leaving 12 bases between them. TCRdb's copy holds only in-frame clones and misses some; the assay was immunoSEQ multiplex PCR. This sample has some 70,000 clones, with more than 75% found just once. The sample originates from a study of blood T cell repertoires in COVID-19. Membership in each cohort depended on participant-reported clinical history. Source material: PBMCs or T cells enriched from blood (not recorded which). The rearrangement joins TRBV7-6 to TRBJ2-2, with D possibly being TRBD1 (6 bases). This TCR was recovered from a middle-aged woman who had recovered from COVID-19. This CDR3 reads CASSLGLGAAGELFF. The CDR3 DNA is TGTGCCAGCAGCTTAGGTTTGGGGGCGGCCGGGGAGCTGTTTTTT.